What follows is one T cell receptor (beta chain) and its context. The assay was immunoSEQ multiplex PCR, and TCRdb's table has in-frame clones only and misses some. The sample carries around 32,000 clones, around 83% recorded once. The CDR3 extends over 13 amino acids. Trimming shortened V by 2 bases and J by 3 bases, and 8 bases separated the two germline ends. CDR1 is SGDLS and CDR2 is YYNGEE in the germline V gene. The source of the sample is a study of T cells in narcolepsy. The receptor was isolated from a human donor in good health. The chain couples TRBV9 to TRBJ2-5, with no clear D. Sequencing was performed on memory (CD45RA-) CD4+ T cells from blood. CDR3: CASSVGVEETQYF. DNA for the CDR3: TGTGCCAGCAGCGTTGGGGTTGAAGAGACCCAGTACTTC.